This record looks at one T cell receptor beta chain sequence and its context. The V and J ends lost 4 bases and 3 bases, in that order; junction bases with no gene match: 7. There are 17 residues in the CDR3. Germline assignment: CDR1 MGHRA and CDR2 YSYEKL. The data belong to a study of radiotherapy plus CTLA-4 blockade in lung cancer. TCRdb's table, derived via immunoSEQ multiplex PCR, lists solely in-frame clones and lacks some. The table has more than 65,000 clones, roughly four fifths seen once; the top ten hold 0.75% to 0.95%. The sequence was obtained from a human donor with non-small cell lung cancer who had stable disease on radiotherapy plus ipilimumab. This sample comprised peripheral blood, obtained from a patient treated with radiotherapy plus ipilimumab. This chain uses TRBV4-1 with TRBJ2-7; 15 bases align to TRBD2. CDR3 region: CASSPGLAGGFFYEQYF. The CDR3, as DNA: TGCGCCAGCAGCCCTGGACTAGCGGGGGGGTTTTTCTACGAGCAGTACTTC.